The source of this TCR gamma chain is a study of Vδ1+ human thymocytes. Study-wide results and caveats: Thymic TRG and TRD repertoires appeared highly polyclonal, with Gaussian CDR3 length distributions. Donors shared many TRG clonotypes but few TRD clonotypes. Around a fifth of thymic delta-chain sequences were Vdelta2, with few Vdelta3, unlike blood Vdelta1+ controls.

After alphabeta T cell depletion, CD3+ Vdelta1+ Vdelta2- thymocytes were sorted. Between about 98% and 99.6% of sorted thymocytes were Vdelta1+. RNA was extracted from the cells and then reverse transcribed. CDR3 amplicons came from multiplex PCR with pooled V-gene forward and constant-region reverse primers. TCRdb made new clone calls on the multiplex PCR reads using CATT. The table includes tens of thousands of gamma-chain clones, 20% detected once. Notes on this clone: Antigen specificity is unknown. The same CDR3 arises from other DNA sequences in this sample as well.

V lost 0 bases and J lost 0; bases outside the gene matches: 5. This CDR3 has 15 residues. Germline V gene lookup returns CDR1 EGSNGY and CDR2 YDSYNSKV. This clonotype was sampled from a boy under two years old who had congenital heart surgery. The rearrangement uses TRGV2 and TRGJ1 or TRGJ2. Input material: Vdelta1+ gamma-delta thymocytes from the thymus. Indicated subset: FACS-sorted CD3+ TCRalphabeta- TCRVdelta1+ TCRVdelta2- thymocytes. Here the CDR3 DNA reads TGTGCCACCTGGGACGGGCGTACGAATTATTATAAGAAACTCTTT. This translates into CATWDGRTNYYKKLF.